This T cell receptor (beta chain) was observed in a study of CD4 T cell repertoires and nickel (dated by TCRdb to the early 2020s). Worth noting for this clonotype: No antigen is known for it. No qualities accompany the bases; no much larger clone lies one base away.

Germline trimming: 3 bases from V, 3 bases from J; junction bases outside gene matches: 7. Based on the germline V gene, the CDR1 and CDR2 sequences are SGHTA and FQGNSA. The CDR3 covers 15 residues, taking in both the cysteine and the phenylalanine. CDR3 DNA is the only sequence kept; it has 45 bases, read in frame from the first base. Libraries were made using RT-PCR. The reads were generated on an Illumina MiSeq. The raw public data were reprocessed by TCRdb itself: fastp quality trimming at Q25, MiXCR clonotype calling, in-frame beta chains only. Each CDR3 protein appears once, grouped with its most common genes and DNA. This sample gives under 350 distinct CDR3 sequences in total; approximately 67% of them show up just once. Clones ranked in the top ten supply about 18% of the sample.

The sequenced material came from CD4+ T cells from blood, not recorded whether cultured. The V gene is TRBV7-2 and the J gene is TRBJ2-7, and 8 junction bases match TRBD2. The sequence was obtained from a human donor in a nickel allergy study, with or without nickel allergy (not recorded which). It is not recorded whether this sample comes from one donor or several. The CDR3 region reads CASSFVAGTSYEQYF. The sequence in DNA is TGTGCCAGCAGCTTCGTTGCCGGGACTAGCTACGAGCAGTACTTC.